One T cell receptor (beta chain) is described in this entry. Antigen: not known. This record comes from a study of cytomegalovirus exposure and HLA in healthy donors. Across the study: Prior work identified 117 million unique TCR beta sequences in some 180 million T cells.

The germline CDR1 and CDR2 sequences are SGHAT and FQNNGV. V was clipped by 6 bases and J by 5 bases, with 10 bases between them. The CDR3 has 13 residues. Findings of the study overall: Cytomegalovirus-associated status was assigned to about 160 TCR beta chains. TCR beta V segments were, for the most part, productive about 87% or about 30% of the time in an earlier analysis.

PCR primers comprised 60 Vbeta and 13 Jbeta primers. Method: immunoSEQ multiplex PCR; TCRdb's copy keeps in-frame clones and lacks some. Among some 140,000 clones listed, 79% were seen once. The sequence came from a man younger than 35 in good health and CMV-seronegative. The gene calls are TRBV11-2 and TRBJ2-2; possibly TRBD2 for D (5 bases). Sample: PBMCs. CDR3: CASRRGKTGELFF. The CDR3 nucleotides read TGTGCCAGCAGGCGAGGGAAGACCGGGGAGCTGTTTTTT.